A selection of T cell receptor beta chains follows, all from one sample in a study of blood T cell repertoires in COVID-19. Method: immunoSEQ multiplex PCR; TCRdb's copy keeps in-frame clones and lacks some. The sample lists about 180,000 clones, approximately 90% occurring once. Sample: peripheral blood. The source is a woman in her 30s with acute or convalescent COVID-19. Each CDR3 is given with its conserved first and last residue. The D gene is left open where the match is weak. Size tells how often a clone was seen (once, few, many) or the class of an expanded clone, and some rows leave it out.

j_gene,abundance,v_gene,d_gene,CDR3nt,CDR3aa
TRBJ2-7,.,TRBV29-1,TRBD1,TGCAGCGTTGCTCAGGACAGGGCCTACGAGCAGTACTTC,CSVAQDRAYEQYF
TRBJ2-6,once,TRBV28,.,TGTGCCAGCACCCCGAGTGAGGGATCCGGTGGGGCCAACGTCCTGACTTTC,CASTPSEGSGGANVLTF
TRBJ2-1,.,TRBV5-1,TRBD2,TGCGCCAGCAGCCCCAGACTAGCGGGAGGGAGTGAGCAGTTCTTC,CASSPRLAGGSEQFF
TRBJ2-1,.,TRBV7-6,.,TGTGCCAGCAGCTTAGTGGCGGACTCCTACAATGAGCAGTTCTTC,CASSLVADSYNEQFF
TRBJ1-1,.,TRBV11-1,.,TGTGCCAGCAGCGCCCAGGGGACTGAAGCTTTCTTT,CASSAQGTEAFF
TRBJ2-7,once,TRBV7-2,TRBD2,TGTGCCAGCAGCTTACGACTAGCGGGAGGTTACGAGCAGTACTTC,CASSLRLAGGYEQYF
TRBJ1-6,.,TRBV27,.,TGTGCCAGCTCCGACTTCCTCACCTCCCACGTTGGAGGTAGGTGGCGATCACCCCTCCACTTT,CASSDFLTSHVGGRWRSPLHF
TRBJ2-7,.,TRBV6-5,TRBD1,TGTGCCACCAAGAAAGGACAGGGGAACGAGCAGTACTTC,CATKKGQGNEQYF
TRBJ1-2,.,TRBV15,.,TGTGCCACCAGCAGAGGATCGAGGAGTGGGGCCAGCTATGGCTACACCTTC,CATSRGSRSGASYGYTF
TRBJ2-3,.,TRBV3-1/TRBV3-2,TRBD2,TGTGCCAGCAGCCGGGATCCCGGGACTAGGCAGTATTTT,CASSRDPGTRQYF
TRBJ2-7,.,TRBV12-5,.,TGTGCTAGTGGGCCGTCGAGGCAGTACTTC,CASGPSRQYF
TRBJ2-7,.,TRBV6-1,.,TGTGCCAGCAGTGACTATCTTGACGGAGAGTTGGAGGAGCAGTACTTC,CASSDYLDGELEEQYF
TRBJ1-2,.,TRBV28,TRBD1,TGTGCCAGCAGAGGACAGGGTTATGGCTACACCTTC,CASRGQGYGYTF
TRBJ1-1,once,TRBV11-1,.,TGTGCCAGCAGCTTTTTCGGTTACACTGAAGCTTTCTTT,CASSFFGYTEAFF
TRBJ1-3,.,TRBV2,.,TGTGCCAGCAGTGAAGCCGAGACGGACTACTCTGGAAACACCATATATTTT,CASSEAETDYSGNTIYF
TRBJ1-4,once,TRBV7-2,.,TGTGCCAGCAGCTCTAGAGGAGGCCTTACTGAAAAACTGTTTTTT,CASSSRGGLTEKLFF
TRBJ1-5,.,TRBV28,.,TGTGCCAGCAGTTTTACTCGGCAGGTCAATCAGCCCCAGCATTTT,CASSFTRQVNQPQHF
TRBJ2-7,.,TRBV5-1,TRBD1,TGCGCCAGCAGCATCCGGGACAGGGTCGGCGAGCAGTACTTC,CASSIRDRVGEQYF
TRBJ2-3,.,TRBV28,TRBD2,TGTGCCAGCAGTTCCCCCCGACTAGCGGGAGGTCGTACGCAGTATTTT,CASSSPRLAGGRTQYF
TRBJ2-7,.,TRBV18,.,TGTGCCAGCTCACCTACTACCTACGAGCAGTACTTC,CASSPTTYEQYF
TRBJ2-1,.,TRBV2,TRBD2,TGTGCCGGGGGACTAGTCCACAATGAGCAGTTCTTC,CAGGLVHNEQFF
TRBJ1-5,.,TRBV5-1,.,TGCGCCAGCAGCTTGGTAGCGGGCAATCAGCCCCAGCATTTT,CASSLVAGNQPQHF
TRBJ1-5,.,TRBV18,.,TGTGCCAGCTCAGAGGGAGTTAATCAGCCCCAGCATTTT,CASSEGVNQPQHF
TRBJ2-5,.,TRBV5-1,TRBD2,TGCGCCAGCAGCTTGGGAACTAGCGGGGGACAAGAGACCCAGTACTTC,CASSLGTSGGQETQYF
TRBJ1-3,.,TRBV5-6,TRBD1,TGTGCCAGCAGACCACAGGGGTACTCTGGAAACACCATATATTTT,CASRPQGYSGNTIYF
TRBJ2-3,.,TRBV28,TRBD1,TGTGCCAGCAGTCCAGGACAGGGGGCCACAGATACGCAGTATTTT,CASSPGQGATDTQYF
TRBJ1-5,few,TRBV12-3/TRBV12-4,.,TGTGCCAGCTCCGGGACACTCAATCAGCCCCAGCATTTT,CASSGTLNQPQHF
TRBJ1-2,.,TRBV7-9,.,TGTGCCAGCGGGGGGAGCTATGGCTACACCTTC,CASGGSYGYTF
TRBJ2-5,once,TRBV20-1,.,TGCAGTGCTAGTAAGAGCGGCGTTTGGAGGGAGACCCAGTACTTC,CSASKSGVWRETQYF
TRBJ1-1,.,TRBV28,.,TGTGCCAGCAGTTTACAAGCGGGGAGGATGAACACTGAAGCTTTCTTT,CASSLQAGRMNTEAFF
TRBJ1-6,.,TRBV28,.,TGTGCCACCGGAGGGGGGGGTAATTCACCCCTCCACTTT,CATGGGGNSPLHF
TRBJ2-7,.,TRBV5-6,.,TGTGCCAGCTCTAATTACAGGTCTGAGTACGAGCAGTACTTC,CASSNYRSEYEQYF
TRBJ2-2,.,TRBV2,TRBD2,TGTGCCAGCAAGGCGGGAGAAGGGCCCGGGGAGCTGTTTTTT,CASKAGEGPGELFF
TRBJ2-1,.,TRBV11-2,TRBD2,TGTGCCAGCAGCTTAGATGGGAGCGGGAGGAATGAGCAGTTCTTC,CASSLDGSGRNEQFF
TRBJ1-3,many,TRBV15,.,TGTGCCACCAGCAGAGGGGGAGGAATGGACACCATATATTTT,CATSRGGGMDTIYF
TRBJ1-2,.,TRBV11-3,.,TGTGCCAGCAGCTTAGGATTGGGGGCCGAAGGCTACACCTTC,CASSLGLGAEGYTF
TRBJ2-1,.,TRBV10-3,.,TGTGCCATCAGATCGGACAGATCAAATGAGCAGTTCTTC,CAIRSDRSNEQFF
TRBJ1-1,.,TRBV10-3,TRBD1,TGTGCCATCAGGGGACAGGGGGAGCACAACACTGAAGCTTTCTTT,CAIRGQGEHNTEAFF
TRBJ1-1,once,TRBV5-4,.,TGTGCCAGCAGCTCCCAAATGAGGTCTGGGACTGAAGCTTTCTTT,CASSSQMRSGTEAFF
TRBJ1-6,.,TRBV12-3/TRBV12-4,.,TGTGCCAGCAGTTCTTACTCGACCCTCCACTTT,CASSSYSTLHF
TRBJ2-3,.,TRBV5-1,.,TGCGCCAGCGGATCATCGGGACTGCTAGTAATGGATACGCAGTATTTT,CASGSSGLLVMDTQYF
TRBJ2-4,.,TRBV7-9,TRBD2,TGTGCCAGCAGCTTCCGGGGCCGGGAGGACATTCAGTACTTC,CASSFRGREDIQYF
TRBJ1-5,few,TRBV5-6,.,TGTGCCAGCAGCTTTCGGGGAAACAATCAGCCCCAGCATTTT,CASSFRGNNQPQHF
TRBJ2-3,.,TRBV3-1/TRBV3-2,TRBD1,TGTGCCAGCAGCCAAGATATGGACAGGGTTTATACGCAGTATTTT,CASSQDMDRVYTQYF
TRBJ2-1,.,TRBV5-4,.,TGTGCCAGCAGCAATAGTCCCTCCTACAATGAGCAGTTCTTC,CASSNSPSYNEQFF
TRBJ1-2,.,TRBV14,.,TGTGCCAGCAGCCAAGCGCCTCCTATTCGCTACACCTTC,CASSQAPPIRYTF
TRBJ2-3,.,TRBV5-6,.,TGTGCCAGCAGCTTGCCGTCCGACATTTATCAGTATTTT,CASSLPSDIYQYF
TRBJ2-2,.,TRBV20-1,.,TGCAGTGCTAGTCGTGCGGGACGCACCGGGGAGCTGTTTTTT,CSASRAGRTGELFF
TRBJ1-2,once,TRBV12-5,.,TGTGCTAGTGGTCCCTACCCCAGGGGCTACACCTTC,CASGPYPRGYTF
TRBJ2-7,.,TRBV20-1,.,TGCAGTGCTAGTAGCGACCCTCGATACGAGCAGTACTTC,CSASSDPRYEQYF
TRBJ1-4,.,TRBV18,.,TGTGCCAGCACACGGAAGGGGTTCGATGAAAAACTGTTTTTT,CASTRKGFDEKLFF
TRBJ2-1,.,TRBV27,.,TGTGCCAGCAGTACCGCACTCTACAATGAGCAGTTCTTC,CASSTALYNEQFF
TRBJ2-1,.,TRBV11-2,TRBD1,TGTGCCAGCAGCAACCGTCCGGGACAGGGTGGTGAGCAGTTCTTC,CASSNRPGQGGEQFF
TRBJ1-4,.,TRBV6-6,TRBD1,TGTGCCAGCAGTCCGGGACAGGGGCCACTGGATGCAACTAATGAAAAACTGTTTTTT,CASSPGQGPLDATNEKLFF
TRBJ1-2,.,TRBV9,.,TGTGCCAGCAGCGGCATCCTGAGGGGCTACACCTTC,CASSGILRGYTF
TRBJ1-5,.,TRBV6-5,.,TGTGCCAGCGGGACTGATCAGCCCCAGCATTTT,CASGTDQPQHF
TRBJ2-1,.,TRBV6-6,.,TGTGCCAGCAGTCCACAGGCCCGACAGTTCTTC,CASSPQARQFF